These T cell receptor beta chains were read from a single sample in a study of cytomegalovirus exposure and HLA in healthy donors. Libraries were prepared by immunoSEQ multiplex PCR; TCRdb keeps only in-frame clonotypes and omits some of them. The table for this sample gives around 77,000 clones. Sequencing was carried out using PBMCs. Source of these receptors: a man aged 45 to 65 in good health and CMV-seropositive. Each CDR3 is given with its conserved first and last residue. A D gene is named only where the DNA matches it firmly.

v_gene	d_gene	len	j_gene	CDR3aa	CDR3nt
TRBV25-1	-	13	TRBJ1-2	CASSEWRQGGYTF	TGTGCCAGCAGTGAATGGCGGCAGGGAGGCTACACCTTC
TRBV6-5	-	14	TRBJ1-6	CASSYDKYNSPLHF	TGTGCCAGCAGTTACGACAAGTATAATTCACCCCTCCACTTT
TRBV11-2	-	12	TRBJ2-7	CASSLVRDEQYF	TGTGCCAGCAGCTTAGTTAGAGACGAGCAGTACTTC
TRBV7-9	-	15	TRBJ1-2	CASSFRPAGLYGYTF	TGTGCCAGCAGCTTTCGACCGGCGGGGCTTTATGGCTACACCTTC
TRBV4-1	-	15	TRBJ1-1	CASSHRPGGRTEAFF	TGCGCCAGCAGCCACAGGCCGGGGGGGCGGACTGAAGCTTTCTTT
TRBV4-1	-	11	TRBJ1-1	CASSLGREAFF	TGCGCCAGCAGTCTAGGTCGGGAAGCTTTCTTT
TRBV7-9	-	15	TRBJ1-3	CASSTAGGEENTIYF	TGTGCCAGCAGCACCGCGGGGGGGGAGGAAAACACCATATATTTT
TRBV6-5	-	13	TRBJ2-7	CASSSLASYEQYF	TGTGCCAGCAGTTCACTAGCTTCCTACGAGCAGTACTTC
TRBV29-1	-	13	TRBJ2-1	CSVEAPLANERFF	TGCAGCGTTGAGGCGCCCCTGGCGAATGAGCGGTTCTTC
TRBV7-9	TRBD1	14	TRBJ1-2	CASRGDRAGYGYTF	TGTGCCAGCAGAGGGGACAGGGCGGGGTATGGCTACACCTTC
TRBV9	-	16	TRBJ2-7	CASSVESSGSPYEQYF	TGTGCCAGCAGCGTAGAAAGTAGCGGATCACCCTACGAGCAGTACTTC
TRBV7-9	-	13	TRBJ2-7	CASSPPGLDEQYF	TGTGCCAGCAGCCCCCCAGGGCTCGACGAGCAGTACTTC
TRBV4-1	-	12	TRBJ2-1	CASSQVRNEQFF	TGCGCCAGCAGCCAAGTTAGAAATGAGCAGTTCTTC
TRBV6-1	-	14	TRBJ1-5	CASTERGGNQPQHF	TGTGCCAGCACCGAAAGGGGAGGGAATCAGCCCCAGCATTTT
TRBV28	-	14	TRBJ1-1	CASSGGGAGTEAFF	TGTGCCAGCTCTGGGGGGGGCGCGGGGACTGAAGCTTTCTTT
TRBV18	-	15	TRBJ1-1	CASSYEQGQNTEAFF	TGTGCCAGCTCATACGAACAGGGCCAGAACACTGAAGCTTTCTTT